This T cell receptor (beta chain) originates from a study of cytomegalovirus exposure and HLA in healthy donors (dated by TCRdb to the late 2010s). The study in broad terms: The roughly 650 repertoires of the first cohort and the approximately 110 validation repertoires were produced on the same platform, according to a later analysis. The study aimed to test whether signatures of past pathogen exposure could be identified by cataloging public T cell receptors. Besides the first cohort of about 730 subjects, a separate validation cohort made up of over 95 different subjects was used. To predict cytomegalovirus infection status, the study combined high-throughput TCR immunosequencing, statistical association of individual TCRs with disease status, and machine learning. Paper-wide results and their limitations: Three of the identified cytomegalovirus-associated TCR beta chains were confirmed in vitro to be specific for cytomegalovirus antigens. In a later analysis, TCRs clustered in the first cohort were found to also tend to co-occur in the roughly 120 validation repertoires, with 85% to 95% of cluster scores above 0. According to the authors, the approach could potentially be generalized to other disease states and immunological phenotypes. All 120 or so repertoires were used to score co-occurrence in the validation cohort in a later analysis, because that analysis had no HLA typing for the cohort. The classifier was reported to diagnose cytomegalovirus status with high specificity and sensitivity in both the original cohort and the validation cohort. Most TCR sequences were observed very rarely across donors, whereas some public TCRs were present in many individuals. In the study, around 160 TCR beta chains were listed as associated with cytomegalovirus.

Receptors were amplified or captured by the immunoSEQ multiplex PCR assay. The paper's data handling went like this. A statistical classification framework was built to diagnose cytomegalovirus status from the catalog of TCR beta chain sequences. Drawn from immuneACCESS, this table holds only the in-frame rearrangements with V and J called that TCRdb kept. Clones are partly lost; checked studies trace under half to an unresolved V gene and leave the rest unexplained. V, J and clone size reflect that table, while D and trimming were determined from the DNA. This sample comprises some 260,000 clones, 90% of them detected only once. Of the sample, 3% to 3.5% falls within the top ten clones. A remark on this clone: The antigen it binds to is not known. The record has no base qualities; no much larger clone is one base away.

The donors were included in the validation cohort of some 120 subjects, a group kept apart from the approximately 700-subject first cohort. The CDR1 and CDR2 encoded by the germline V gene are SQVTM and ANQGSEA. Cut back by 2 bases and 6 bases, the V and J ends lie 11 bases apart. From cysteine to phenylalanine, the CDR3 is 12 amino acids long. This entry keeps only the CDR3 DNA: 36 bases, framed from base 1. Sequencing input: PBMCs. The receptor was isolated from a woman aged 25 to 45 in good health and CMV-seronegative. This receptor chain uses TRBV29-1 and TRBJ2-7; the D gene is perhaps TRBD1 or TRBD2, as each covers 5 bases. The base sequence is TGCAGCGTTGAATGGGGGAGATCCGAGCAGTACTTC. This is translated as CSVEWGRSEQYF.